The clone carrying this T cell receptor (beta chain) was found a few times. This sample stems from a study of blood T cell repertoires in COVID-19. Study information: Some COVID-19 samples were acute and others convalescent; all came from the United States, Italy and Spain.

Authors' data handling: Amplification with reference gene primers provided the estimates of nucleated cell counts. Clones were sequenced by immunoSEQ multiplex PCR, and TCRdb holds only the in-frame ones, with some missing. That table furnishes V, J and clone size, whereas the DNA furnished D and trimming. The data show more than 80,000 clones, approximately 80% seen once. Trimming shortened V by 7 bases and J by 3 bases, and 9 bases separated the two germline ends. The CDR3 runs to 13 residues. The sequencing input was peripheral blood. The rearrangement uses TRBV12-3 or TRBV12-4 and TRBJ1-4, with D tentatively TRBD1 (6 bases). This TCR came from a woman in her seventies with acute or convalescent COVID-19. The CDR3 reads CASKQGSNEKLFF. The CDR3 DNA sequence: TGTGCCAGCAAACAGGGATCTAATGAAAAACTGTTTTTT.